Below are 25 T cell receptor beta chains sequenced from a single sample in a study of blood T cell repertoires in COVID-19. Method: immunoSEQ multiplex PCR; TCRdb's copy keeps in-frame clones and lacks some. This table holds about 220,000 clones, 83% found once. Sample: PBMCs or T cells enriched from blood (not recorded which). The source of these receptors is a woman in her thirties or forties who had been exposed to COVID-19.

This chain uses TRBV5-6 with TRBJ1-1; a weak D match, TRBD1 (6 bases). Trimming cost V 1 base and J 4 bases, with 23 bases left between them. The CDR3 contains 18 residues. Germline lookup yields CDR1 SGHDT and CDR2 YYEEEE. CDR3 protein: CASSLSILAGGRGTEAFF. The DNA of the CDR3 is TGTGCCAGCAGCTTGAGTATCTTAGCGGGGGGCAGGGGCACTGAAGCTTTCTTT.

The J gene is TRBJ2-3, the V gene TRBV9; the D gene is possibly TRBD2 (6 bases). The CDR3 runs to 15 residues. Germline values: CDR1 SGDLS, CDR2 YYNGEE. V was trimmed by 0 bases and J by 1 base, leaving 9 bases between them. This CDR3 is CASSVVGGGTDTQYF. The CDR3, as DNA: TGTGCCAGCAGCGTAGTGGGCGGGGGCACAGATACGCAGTATTTT.

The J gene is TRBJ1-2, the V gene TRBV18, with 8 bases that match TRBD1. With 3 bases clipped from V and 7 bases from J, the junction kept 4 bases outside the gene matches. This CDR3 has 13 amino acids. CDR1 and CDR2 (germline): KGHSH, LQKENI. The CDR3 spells CASSPDREVGYTF. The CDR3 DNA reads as TGTGCCAGCTCACCGGACAGGGAGGTTGGCTACACCTTC.

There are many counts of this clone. The CDR3 nucleotides are TGTGCCACCTCTAACAGGGGGCCAGATACGCAGTATTTT. Its protein product is CATSNRGPDTQYF. This sequence joins TRBV7-9 and TRBJ2-3; 9 nucleotides agree with TRBD1. Losses at the gene ends were 10 bases for V and 4 bases for J; bases not matched to a gene: 6. Germline CDR1 and CDR2: SEHNR and FQNEAQ (reference sequence). The length of the CDR3 is 13 residues.

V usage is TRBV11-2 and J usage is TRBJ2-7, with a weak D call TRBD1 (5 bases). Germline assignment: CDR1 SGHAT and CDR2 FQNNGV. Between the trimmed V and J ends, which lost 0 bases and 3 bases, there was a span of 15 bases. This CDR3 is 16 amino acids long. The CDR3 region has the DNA TGTGCCAGCAGCTTAGATCCCCAGGGTAGGGTCTACGAGCAGTACTTC. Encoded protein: CASSLDPQGRVYEQYF.

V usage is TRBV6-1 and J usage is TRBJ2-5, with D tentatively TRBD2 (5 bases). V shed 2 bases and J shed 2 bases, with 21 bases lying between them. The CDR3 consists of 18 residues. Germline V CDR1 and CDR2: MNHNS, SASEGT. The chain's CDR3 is CASSESHGASRYQETQYF. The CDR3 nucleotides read TGTGCCAGCAGTGAATCCCACGGAGCTAGCCGATATCAAGAGACCCAGTACTTC.

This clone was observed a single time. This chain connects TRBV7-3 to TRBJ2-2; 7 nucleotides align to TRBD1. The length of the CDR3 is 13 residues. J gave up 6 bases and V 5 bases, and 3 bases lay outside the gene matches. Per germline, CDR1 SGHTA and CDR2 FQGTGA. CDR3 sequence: CASSATGAGELFF. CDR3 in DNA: TGTGCCAGCAGCGCCACAGGGGCCGGGGAGCTGTTTTTT.

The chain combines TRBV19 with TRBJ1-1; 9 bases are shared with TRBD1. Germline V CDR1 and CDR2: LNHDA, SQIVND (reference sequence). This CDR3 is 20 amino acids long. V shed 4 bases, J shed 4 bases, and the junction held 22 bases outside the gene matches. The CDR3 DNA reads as TGTGCCAGTAGTAACCGGGACAGGGAATTCGGATCTAACGTGGGCACTGAAGCTTTCTTT. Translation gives CASSNRDREFGSNVGTEAFF.

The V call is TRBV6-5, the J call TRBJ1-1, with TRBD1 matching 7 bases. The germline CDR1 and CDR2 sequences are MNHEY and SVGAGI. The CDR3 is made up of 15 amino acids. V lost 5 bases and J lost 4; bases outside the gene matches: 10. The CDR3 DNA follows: TGTGCCAGCAGTATAAGACAGGGATATGTCACTGAAGCTTTCTTT. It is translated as CASSIRQGYVTEAFF.

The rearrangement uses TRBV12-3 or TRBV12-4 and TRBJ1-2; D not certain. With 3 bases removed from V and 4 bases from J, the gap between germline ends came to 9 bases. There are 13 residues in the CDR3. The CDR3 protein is CASSFAVFYGYTF. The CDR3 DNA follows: TGTGCCAGCAGTTTCGCGGTTTTCTATGGCTACACCTTC.

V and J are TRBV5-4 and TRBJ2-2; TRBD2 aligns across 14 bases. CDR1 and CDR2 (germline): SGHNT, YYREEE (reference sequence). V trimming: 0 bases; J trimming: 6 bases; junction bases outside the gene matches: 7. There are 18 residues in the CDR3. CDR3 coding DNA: TGTGCCAGCAGCTTGGGACTAGCGGGGGGGTCCTTTGCCGGGGAGCTGTTTTTT. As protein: CASSLGLAGGSFAGELFF.

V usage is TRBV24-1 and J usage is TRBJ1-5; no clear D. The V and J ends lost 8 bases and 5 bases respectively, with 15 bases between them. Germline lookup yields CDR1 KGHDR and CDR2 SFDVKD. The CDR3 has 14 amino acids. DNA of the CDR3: TGTGCCACCACCGGGATGAAGGCGGATCAGCCCCAGCATTTT. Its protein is CATTGMKADQPQHF.

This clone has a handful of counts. CDR3 protein: CASSEQGLSYEQYF. CDR3 DNA: TGTGCCAGCAGTGAACAGGGACTTTCCTACGAGCAGTACTTC. The chain links TRBV6-1 to TRBJ2-7, with D perhaps TRBD2 (6 bases). Trimming shortened V by 2 bases and J by 1 base, and 9 bases separated the two germline ends. The CDR3 contains 14 residues. Germline CDR1 is MNHNS and CDR2 is SASEGT.

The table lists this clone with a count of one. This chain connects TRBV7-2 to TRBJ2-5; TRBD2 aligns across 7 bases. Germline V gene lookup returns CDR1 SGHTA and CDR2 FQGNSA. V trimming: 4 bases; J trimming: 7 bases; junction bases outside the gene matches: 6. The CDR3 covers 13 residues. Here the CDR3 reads CASSSVRGGTQYF. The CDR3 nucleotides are TGTGCCAGCAGCTCCGTTCGCGGGGGGACCCAGTACTTC.

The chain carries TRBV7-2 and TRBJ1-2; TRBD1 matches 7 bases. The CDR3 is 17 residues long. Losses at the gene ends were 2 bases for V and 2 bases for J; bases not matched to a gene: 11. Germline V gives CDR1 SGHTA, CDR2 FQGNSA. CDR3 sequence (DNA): TGTGCCAGCAGCTTACCCAGGACAGGCGTCAACAACTATGGCTACACCTTC. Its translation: CASSLPRTGVNNYGYTF.

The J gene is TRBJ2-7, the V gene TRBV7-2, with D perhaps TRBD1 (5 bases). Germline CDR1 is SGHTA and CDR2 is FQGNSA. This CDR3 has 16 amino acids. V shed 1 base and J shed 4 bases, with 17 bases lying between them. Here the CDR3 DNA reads TGTGCCAGCAGCTTAGTGGGGCCAGGGATGGAGTACGAGCAGTACTTC. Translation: CASSLVGPGMEYEQYF.

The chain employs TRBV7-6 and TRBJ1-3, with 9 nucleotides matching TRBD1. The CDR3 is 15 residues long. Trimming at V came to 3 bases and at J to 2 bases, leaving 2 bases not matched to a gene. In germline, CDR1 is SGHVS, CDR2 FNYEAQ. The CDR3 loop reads CASSFTGGTGNTIYF. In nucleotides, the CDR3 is TGTGCCAGCAGCTTCACAGGGGGCACTGGAAACACCATATATTTT.

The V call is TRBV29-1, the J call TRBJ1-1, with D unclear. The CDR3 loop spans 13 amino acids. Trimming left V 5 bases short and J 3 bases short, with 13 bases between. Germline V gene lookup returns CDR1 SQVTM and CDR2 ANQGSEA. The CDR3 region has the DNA TGCAGCGTTCGGCGGGTCGGGGACACTGAAGCTTTCTTT. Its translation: CSVRRVGDTEAFF. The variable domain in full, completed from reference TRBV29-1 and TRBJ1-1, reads SAVISQKPSRDICQRGTSLTIQCQVDSQVTMMFWYRQQPGQSLTLIATANQGSEATYESGFVIDKFPISRPNLTFSTLTVSNMSPEDSSIYLCSVRRVGDTEAFFGQGTRLTVV.

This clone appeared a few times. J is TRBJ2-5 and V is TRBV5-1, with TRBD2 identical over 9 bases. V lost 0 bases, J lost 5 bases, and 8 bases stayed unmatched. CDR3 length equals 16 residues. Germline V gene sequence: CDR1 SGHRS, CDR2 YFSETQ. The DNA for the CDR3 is TGCGCCAGCAGCTTGGGGGCGGCGGGGGGGCCTGAGACCCAGTACTTC. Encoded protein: CASSLGAAGGPETQYF.

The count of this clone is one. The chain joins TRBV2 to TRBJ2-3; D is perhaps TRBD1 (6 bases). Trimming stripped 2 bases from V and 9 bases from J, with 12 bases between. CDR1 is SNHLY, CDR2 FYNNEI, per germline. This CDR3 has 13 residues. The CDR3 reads CASSEFDRGTQYF. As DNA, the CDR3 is TGTGCCAGCAGTGAATTCGATAGGGGGACGCAGTATTTT.

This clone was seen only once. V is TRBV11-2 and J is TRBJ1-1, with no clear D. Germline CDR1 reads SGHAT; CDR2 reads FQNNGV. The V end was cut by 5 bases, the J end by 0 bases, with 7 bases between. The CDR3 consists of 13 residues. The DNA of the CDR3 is TGTGCCAGCAGCCAACACCTGAACACTGAAGCTTTCTTT. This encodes CASSQHLNTEAFF. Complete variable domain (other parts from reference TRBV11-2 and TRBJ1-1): EAGVAQSPRYKIIEKRQSVAFWCNPISGHATLYWYQQILGQGPKLLIQFQNNGVVDDSQLPKDRFSAERLKGVDSTLKIQPAKLEDSAVYLCASSQHLNTEAFFGQGTRLTVV.

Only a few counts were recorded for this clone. CDR3 in amino acids: CASRSQTGEKLFF. The DNA for the CDR3 is TGTGCCAGCCGATCGCAGACAGGGGAAAAACTGTTTTTT. The chain couples TRBV27 to TRBJ1-4, with 7 bases matching TRBD1. V shed 8 bases and J 8 bases; nucleotides not matched to a gene: 8. The CDR3 length is 13 residues. Germline V lookup: CDR1 MNHEY, CDR2 SMNVEV (reference sequence).

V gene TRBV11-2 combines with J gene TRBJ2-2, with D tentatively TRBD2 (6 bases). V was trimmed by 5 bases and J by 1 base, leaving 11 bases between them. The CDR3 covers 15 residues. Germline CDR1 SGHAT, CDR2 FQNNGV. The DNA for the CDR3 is TGTGCCAGCAGCAGAGGGACTCTGAACACCGGGGAGCTGTTTTTT. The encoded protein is CASSRGTLNTGELFF. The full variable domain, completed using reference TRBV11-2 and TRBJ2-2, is EAGVAQSPRYKIIEKRQSVAFWCNPISGHATLYWYQQILGQGPKLLIQFQNNGVVDDSQLPKDRFSAERLKGVDSTLKIQPAKLEDSAVYLCASSRGTLNTGELFFGEGSRLTVL.

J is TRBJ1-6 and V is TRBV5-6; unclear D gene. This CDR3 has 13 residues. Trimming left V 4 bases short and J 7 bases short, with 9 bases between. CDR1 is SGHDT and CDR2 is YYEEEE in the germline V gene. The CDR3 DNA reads TGTGCCAGCAGCGCGGGGAAAAATTCACCCCTCCACTTT. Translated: CASSAGKNSPLHF.

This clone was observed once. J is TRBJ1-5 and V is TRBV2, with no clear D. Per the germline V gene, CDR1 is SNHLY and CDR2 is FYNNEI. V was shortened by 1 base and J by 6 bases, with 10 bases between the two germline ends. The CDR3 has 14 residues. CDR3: CASSEGSAGQPQHF. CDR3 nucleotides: TGTGCCAGCAGTGAAGGGTCGGCAGGTCAGCCCCAGCATTTT.